Shown below are 16 T cell receptor beta chains from a single sample sequenced in a study of Graves' ophthalmopathy and Graves' hyperthyroidism. The study amplified TCR beta CDR3 regions using RNA transcripts. Second-round multiplex PCR followed a first-round RT-PCR using HTBI primers. TCRdb recomputed calls from the multiplex PCR reads with MiXCR, one row per CDR3 protein. The sample carries about 420,000 distinct CDR3 sequences, under 25% recorded once. The sequencing sample was made of peripheral blood. All receptors derive from a woman under 30 with stable Graves' hyperthyroidism.

In the case of this clonotype: The junction and the germline gene differ at one end; a read error may be behind it. The V gene is TRBV10-1, the J gene TRBJ2-5, with TRBD2 matching 9 bases. The germline V gene encodes CDR1 WNHNN and CDR2 SYGVQD (reference sequence). The CDR3 has 13 amino acids. The CDR3 nucleotides are TGCTCCAGCTGTCCTAGCGGGACAGAGACCCAGTACTTC. This encodes CSSCPSGTETQYF.

This rearrangement joins TRBV11-2 to TRBJ2-7; D might be TRBD1 (6 bases). Germline V gene lookup returns CDR1 SGHAT and CDR2 FQNNGV. The CDR3 covers 15 residues. With 1 base removed from V and 6 bases from J, the gap between germline ends came to 16 bases. CDR3: CASSLVGRGHGEQYF. In nucleotides, the CDR3 is TGTGCCAGCAGCTTAGTAGGCAGGGGACATGGCGAGCAGTACTTC.

This clonotype occurred many times. The J gene is TRBJ2-2, the V gene TRBV12-3 or TRBV12-4; the D is unclear. CDR3 length: 11 residues. V was pared by 3 bases and J by 8 bases, with 4 bases between. The CDR3 DNA reads TGTGCCAGCAGTTTGTTGGGGGAGCTGTTTTTT. Residues: CASSLLGELFF.

This clonotype has ten or more counts. V gene TRBV14 combines with J gene TRBJ2-7, with D perhaps TRBD1 or TRBD2 (6 bases each). The V gene's germline CDR1 is SGHDN and CDR2 FVKESK. V was cut by 3 bases and J by 3 bases, with 12 bases left in between. The CDR3 is made up of 14 amino acids. As DNA, the CDR3 is TGTGCCAGCAGCCAGCGGAGGGGGGTCTACGAGCAGTACTTC. This encodes CASSQRRGVYEQYF.

This clonotype has a count of ten or more. The chain combines TRBV12-3 or TRBV12-4 with TRBJ2-1, with 12 bases fitting TRBD2. The ends lost 6 bases at V and 3 bases at J; junction bases unmatched: 6. The CDR3 runs to 16 residues. The CDR3 sequence: CASRPGTSGFYNEQFF. The CDR3 region has the DNA TGTGCCAGCAGACCCGGGACTAGCGGGTTCTACAATGAGCAGTTCTTC.

This clonotype was recorded many times. J is TRBJ1-3 and V is TRBV11-2; no reliable D call. The V gene lost 5 bases and the J gene lost 6 bases, with 8 bases spanning the gap. Per the germline V gene, CDR1 is SGHAT and CDR2 is FQNNGV. The CDR3 sequence is 12 residues long. The CDR3 region has the DNA TGTGCCAGCAGCCTCCCGGCAAACACCATATATTTT. Protein: CASSLPANTIYF.

There are a few counts of this clonotype. At one end, the junction sequence differs from germline, possibly due to a read error. V and J are TRBV7-8 and TRBJ2-1; 9 bases line up with TRBD1. The CDR3 runs to 15 residues. CDR1 is SGHVS, CDR2 FQNEAQ, per germline. The CDR3 nucleotides read TGTGCCAGCAGACCAGACAGGGGGGCCTACAATGAGAAGTTCTTC. Translating it yields CASRPDRGAYNEKFF.

The chain combines TRBV28 with TRBJ2-7; 10 nucleotides match TRBD2. CDR3 size: 16 residues. Trimming at V came to 1 base and at J to 1 base, leaving 4 bases not matched to a gene. CDR1 is MDHEN and CDR2 is SYDVKM in the germline V gene. CDR3 loop: CASSLYGSGRSYEQYF. Here the CDR3 DNA reads TGTGCCAGCAGTTTATACGGTAGCGGGAGGTCCTACGAGCAGTACTTC.

The rearrangement links TRBV2 to TRBJ2-2; 9 bases agree with TRBD2. Germline V gene sequence: CDR1 SNHLY, CDR2 FYNNEI. V was pared by 7 bases and J by 7 bases, with 4 bases of the junction left unmatched. This CDR3 region has 13 residues. CDR3 protein: CASKGLAGGELFF. CDR3 DNA: TGTGCCAGCAAGGGACTAGCCGGCGGGGAGCTGTTTTTT.

This clonotype was counted at least ten times. The rearrangement links TRBV7-9 to TRBJ1-1; unclear D gene. Germline V gene lookup returns CDR1 SEHNR and CDR2 FQNEAQ (reference sequence). Between the trimmed V and J ends, which lost 2 bases and 4 bases, there was a span of 14 bases. The length of the CDR3 is 15 residues. CDR3 DNA sequence: TGTGCCAGCAGCTTAAGGCCCTCAGAGGGCACTGAAGCTTTCTTT. It specifies CASSLRPSEGTEAFF.

This clonotype was counted ten times or more. The V and J genes are TRBV27 and TRBJ2-7; D might be TRBD1 (6 bases). Trimming took 8 bases from V and 3 from J, leaving 14 bases between them. The CDR3 loop spans 13 amino acids. CDR1 is MNHEY, CDR2 SMNVEV, per germline (reference sequence). CDR3 in amino acids: CASRAQGNYEQYF. The CDR3 DNA reads as TGTGCCAGCCGCGCTCAGGGGAACTACGAGCAGTACTTC.

In this sample, this clonotype turned up many times. The chain joins TRBV7-2 to TRBJ1-1; no clear D. V lost 5 bases and J lost 1, with 8 bases in between. This CDR3 spans 13 amino acids. The V gene's germline CDR1 is SGHTA and CDR2 FQGNSA. This CDR3 reads CASSQTGNTEAFF. CDR3 DNA sequence: TGTGCCAGCAGCCAAACCGGGAACACTGAAGCTTTCTTT.

The chain employs TRBV7-3 and TRBJ2-5; 7 bases are a match to TRBD2. CDR3 length: 15 amino acids. Germline CDR1 is SGHTA and CDR2 is FQGTGA. The V segment lost 2 bases and the J segment 2 bases; nucleotides outside the gene matches: 5. CDR3 sequence (DNA): TGTGCCAGCAGCTTAGTCTTGGGGGGGCAAGAGACCCAGTACTTC. Translating it yields CASSLVLGGQETQYF.

The table lists this clonotype with many counts. The chain joins TRBV12-3 or TRBV12-4 to TRBJ1-5; 7 nucleotides line up with TRBD1. The V segment lost 7 bases and the J segment 6 bases; nucleotides outside the gene matches: 6. This CDR3 is built from 13 residues. The CDR3 DNA follows: TGTGCCAGCACCTCAGGGGGGGGTCAGCCCCAGCATTTT. It codes for CASTSGGGQPQHF.

The sample holds a few counts of this clonotype. V is TRBV28 and J is TRBJ1-5; no reliable D call. The germline V gene has CDR1 MDHEN and CDR2 SYDVKM. This CDR3 has 13 residues. V lost 8 bases, J lost 0 bases, and 8 bases lay in between. For the CDR3, the DNA is TGTGCCAGCTTATCCGATAGCAATCAGCCCCAGCATTTT. Residues: CASLSDSNQPQHF.

The rearrangement joins TRBV24-1 to TRBJ1-2; D not resolved. This CDR3 has 13 amino acids. Deletions cut 0 bases from V and 8 bases from J, with 9 bases between. The germline V gene has CDR1 KGHDR and CDR2 SFDVKD. The CDR3 sequence is CATSDLPLGGYTF. Written as DNA, the CDR3 is TGTGCCACCAGTGATTTGCCCCTGGGGGGCTACACCTTC.